This T cell receptor (beta chain) appears in the sequencing data of a study of blood T cell repertoires in COVID-19. Data came from immunoSEQ multiplex PCR; TCRdb stores just in-frame clones and leaves some out. The data contain about 300,000 clones, roughly 90% of them singletons. Trimming shortened V by 3 bases and J by 6 bases, and 14 bases separated the two germline ends. CDR1 is LNHDA, CDR2 SQIVND, per germline (reference sequence). This CDR3 comprises 14 residues. The specimen was peripheral blood. The origin of this receptor is a woman aged 30 to 39 with COVID-19, enrolled during active disease. The genes are TRBV19 and TRBJ1-2; possible D gene TRBD1, 5 bases. CDR3 bases: TGTGCCAGTAGTATTTTGAGGGGAGGTGATGGCTACACCTTC. Translation gives CASSILRGGDGYTF.